Shown below are 8 T cell receptor beta chains from a single sample sequenced in a study of T cell repertoires in cytomegalovirus infection. TCRdb re-analysed the reads in MiXCR, keeping a single row per CDR3 protein. The sample yields about 770,000 distinct CDR3 sequences, about 29% seen once. Their cognate antigens are unknown. This material consisted of cultured CD8+ T cells from PBMCs, taken from culture after CMV antigen stimulation. The receptors originated from a human donor in good health (CMV status not recorded). Some clones in this sample may be carry-over from other donors' samples.

The chain has TRBV5-6 and TRBJ1-3; tentatively, D is TRBD1 (5 bases). CDR1 is SGHDT, CDR2 YYEEEE, per germline. V lost 2 bases and J lost 4, with 19 bases in between. This CDR3 comprises 17 residues. CDR3 in DNA: TGTGCCAGCAGCTTCTTACCATCTACAGGCCTAGGAAACACCATATATTTT. Protein sequence: CASSFLPSTGLGNTIYF.

This sequence joins TRBV6-5 and TRBJ1-4, with 8 bases lining up with TRBD1. V was clipped by 6 bases and J by 0 bases; unmatched bases: 9. The CDR3 length is 17 residues. CDR1 and CDR2 from the germline V gene are MNHEY and SVGAGI. In DNA, the CDR3 is TGTGCCAGCAGCCAAGGACAGGGAATAACAACTAATGAAAAACTGTTTTTT. As protein: CASSQGQGITTNEKLFF.

V usage is TRBV7-3 and J usage is TRBJ2-5; D is uncertain. The germline V gene has CDR1 SGHTA and CDR2 FQGTGA. The CDR3 length is 12 residues. V lost 5 bases to trimming and J lost 5 bases, with 9 bases between them. The CDR3, as DNA: TGTGCCAGCAGCACTGCAAAGGAGACCCAGTACTTC. Translating it yields CASSTAKETQYF. The whole variable domain, filled in from reference TRBV7-3 and TRBJ2-5, reads GAGVSQTPSNKVTEKGKYVELRCDPISGHTALYWYRQSLGQGPEFLIYFQGTGAADDSGLPNDRFFAVRPEGSVSTLKIQRTERGDSAVYLCASSTAKETQYFGPGTRLLVL.

This rearrangement joins TRBV27 to TRBJ2-5; no reliable D call. Trimming took 0 bases from V and 5 from J, leaving 10 bases between them. Germline assignment: CDR1 MNHEY and CDR2 SMNVEV (reference sequence). This CDR3 spans 14 amino acids. In DNA, the CDR3 is TGTGCCAGCAGTTTATCGAATCCCCCCGAGACCCAGTACTTC. Its translation: CASSLSNPPETQYF.

This clonotype came up a few times. The J gene is TRBJ2-3, the V gene TRBV7-3; weak D call: TRBD2 (6 bases). This CDR3 contains 15 residues. Between the trimmed V and J ends, which lost 4 bases and 2 bases, there was a span of 13 bases. Germline CDR1 SGHTA, CDR2 FQGTGA. CDR3 bases: TGTGCCAGCAGCTATGCGGGGAACCCCACAGATACGCAGTATTTT. This gives the protein CASSYAGNPTDTQYF.

In this sample, this clonotype turned up a few times. The chain's CDR3 is CATVTGAGQPQHF. In DNA form, the CDR3 reads TGTGCCACGGTTACAGGGGCCGGACAGCCCCAGCATTTT. The J gene is TRBJ1-5, the V gene TRBV6-2 or TRBV6-3; TRBD1 matches at 7 bases. Germline V gene sequence: CDR1 MNHEY, CDR2 SVGEGT. V trimming: 10 bases; J trimming: 7 bases; junction bases outside the gene matches: 10. CDR3 length: 13 residues.

V is TRBV19 and J is TRBJ2-3; 14 nucleotides match TRBD2. The CDR3 sequence is 18 residues long. The germline CDR1 and CDR2 sequences are LNHDA and SQIVND (reference sequence). The junction had 15 bases not matched to a gene; V was cut back by 6 bases and J by 7 bases. For the CDR3, the DNA is TGTGCCAGTAGCCCCGGACTAGCGGGGGGCCGTTCCTGGCATACGCAGTATTTT. It encodes CASSPGLAGGRSWHTQYF.

This clonotype has just a few counts. The chain combines TRBV7-8 with TRBJ2-2; TRBD2 matches 7 bases. This CDR3 has 15 amino acids. V shed 10 bases and J 2 bases; nucleotides not matched to a gene: 10. CDR1 is SGHVS, CDR2 FQNEAQ, per germline. In DNA, the CDR3 is TGTGCCACCACAACTCGGGGACTAAACACCGGGGAGCTGTTTTTT. It translates to CATTTRGLNTGELFF.